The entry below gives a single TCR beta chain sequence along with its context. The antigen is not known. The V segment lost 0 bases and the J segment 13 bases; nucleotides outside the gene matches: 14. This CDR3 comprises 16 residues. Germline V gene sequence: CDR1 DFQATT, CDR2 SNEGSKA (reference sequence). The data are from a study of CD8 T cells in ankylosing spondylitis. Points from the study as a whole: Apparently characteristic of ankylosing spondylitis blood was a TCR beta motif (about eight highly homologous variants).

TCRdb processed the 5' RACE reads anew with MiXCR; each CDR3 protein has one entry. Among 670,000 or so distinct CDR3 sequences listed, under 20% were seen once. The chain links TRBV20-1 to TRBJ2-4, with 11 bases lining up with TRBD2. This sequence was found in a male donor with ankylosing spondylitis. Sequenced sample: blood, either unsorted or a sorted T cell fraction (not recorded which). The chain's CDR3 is CSAREGKTSGIRLQYF. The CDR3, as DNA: TGCAGTGCTAGAGAAGGGAAGACTAGCGGGATAAGGCTGCAGTACTTC.